This T cell receptor (beta chain) was observed in a study of neurological immune-mediated disorders. Study-wide findings and caveats: Among expanded clones, no CDR3 amino acid sequences were shared across subjects, a pattern suggesting private repertoires in all groups.

This CDR3 region has 14 residues. CDR1 and CDR2 (germline): SGHRS, YFSETQ. Trimming cost V 3 bases and J 3 bases; bases outside gene matches: 4. This clonotype was picked up many times. Its target is not known. The cDNA was synthesized by means of template-switch 5'RACE, which was carried out with 10-nucleotide random UMIs. Over 170 million TCR-beta sequences from 15-18 subjects came from every sequencing run. TCRdb reprocessed the 5' RACE reads with MiXCR, giving one entry per CDR3 protein. The table records around 30,000 distinct CDR3 sequences, approximately 15% of them present only once. Documented time point: technical triplicate 3.

The sample taken for sequencing was CD4+ T cells from blood. This TCR was sampled from a female donor with HTLV-1-associated myelopathy (HAM/TSP). The chain recombines TRBV5-1 with TRBJ2-7, with 9 positions matching TRBD2. The CDR3 sequence is CASSSTTSGYEQYF. The CDR3 bases are TGCGCCAGCAGCTCCACGACTAGCGGCTACGAGCAGTACTTC. Filled out from reference TRBV5-1 and TRBJ2-7, the complete variable domain reads KAGVTQTPRYLIKTRGQQVTLSCSPISGHRSVSWYQQTPGQGLQFLFEYFSETQRNKGNFPGRFSGRQFSNSRSEMNVSTLELGDSALYLCASSSTTSGYEQYFGPGTRLTVT.